This TCR beta chain originates from a study of CD8 T cells in ankylosing spondylitis. Study results and caveats: The clones that were linked to disease were reported to be significantly enriched in matched synovial fluid samples from ankylosing spondylitis patients. Prior literature has documented some motif variants in synovial fluid and blood from reactive arthritis.

Quantitative barcoded 5'-RACE was used to prepare TCR beta libraries. TCRdb re-called the 5' RACE reads with MiXCR, one entry per CDR3 protein. Among a few hundred thousand distinct CDR3 sequences listed, 20% to 30% were seen once. The V end was cut by 3 bases, the J end by 6 bases, with 9 bases between. The CDR3 sequence is 12 residues long. The germline V gene encodes CDR1 DFQATT and CDR2 SNEGSKA (reference sequence). This clonotype has more than one count but fewer than ten. The antigen remains undetermined. V and J are TRBV20-1 and TRBJ2-1; the D is unclear. The clonotype originates from a male donor with ankylosing spondylitis or in good health (not recorded which). The sequencing sample was made of blood, either unsorted or a sorted T cell fraction (not recorded which). CDR3 sequence: CSASVGPNEQFF. As DNA, the CDR3 is TGCAGTGCTAGTGTTGGGCCCAATGAGCAGTTCTTC.